The present entry profiles one T cell receptor (beta chain) with its context. The target of this receptor is not known. One base away there is no much larger clone; base qualities are not given. The germline V gene encodes CDR1 LNHDA and CDR2 SQIVND (reference sequence). From V the trimming removes 3 bases and from J it removes 11 bases, while the gene matches leave 14 bases of the junction unaccounted for. The CDR3 has 15 amino acids, counting the end cysteine and phenylalanine. Only the CDR3 DNA stays, 45 bases, in frame from base 1. The record originates from a study of PD-1 blockade in classical Hodgkin lymphoma (dated by TCRdb to about 2020). Regarding the complete study: Nivolumab dosing was 3 mg/kg intravenously every 2 weeks, continuing until either disease progression or unacceptable toxicity. The study used TCR beta sequencing and CyTOF to define a peripheral blood immune signature of response to PD-1 blockade in classical Hodgkin lymphoma. What the study reported, not specific to this receptor: CD4+ but not CD8+ TCR diversity rose significantly by C4D1 (p=0.0027 vs p=0.16), most apparent in complete responders (p=0.02). The study covered only a single clinical trial cohort, and the causes of the repertoire differences, possibly disease activity or prior therapy, were still not defined. Baseline diversity similar to that of newly diagnosed patients was observed in trial patients achieving complete response, whereas significantly lower diversity was observed in partial responders and progressors. Lower diversity was seen in patients whose nivolumab began less than 1 year after ASCT, and these patients were left out of later analyses so that immune reconstitution would not confound the results. Baseline TCR diversity was reported as lower in newly diagnosed patients than in healthy donors, and lower still in relapsed/refractory patients.

This sample's time point label indicates: cycle 4 day 1 (C4D1), after 6 weeks of nivolumab. Relapse after autologous stem cell transplantation had occurred in all trial patients, and cohorts A, B and C were distinguished by prior brentuximab vedotin exposure. The trial cohort included fewer than 65 patients with relapsed/refractory classical Hodgkin lymphoma, and each patient had a best overall response of complete response, partial response or progressive disease. Single-agent nivolumab was administered to trial patients in the multi-cohort phase II CheckMate 205 trial. An independent review committee assessed best overall response by applying the 2007 International Working Group response criteria. Trial PBMCs were obtained immediately prior to nivolumab initiation (C1D1) and on therapy at cycle 2 day 1 and cycle 4 day 1. Peripheral blood was collected in 8 mL Vacutainer Cell Preparation Tubes, from which PBMCs were isolated by centrifugation and then cryopreserved.

Genomic DNA was extracted with the Qiagen DNeasy kit from unsorted PBMCs and from negatively selected CD4+ and CD8+ fractions. Using primers that anneal to V and J segments, immunoSEQ multiplex PCR amplified the TCR beta CDR3 regions. A synthetic immune receptor repertoire was used to minimize amplification bias, and any residual bias was removed computationally once sequencing was done. The paper's processing steps were these. Repertoire diversity was quantified as the Shannon entropy index using custom Python scripts. Unsorted, CD4+ and CD8+ repertoires were analyzed separately, except in combined analyses where CD4+ and CD8+ sequences were merged in silico. Clonal expansion was defined as a frequency increase of at least 2-fold after treatment compared with C1D1, and clones undetected at baseline were assigned a pseudocount of 0.5. Singleton clones were defined as clones with 0 or 1 copy at C1D1, and non-singleton clones were defined as clones with 2 or more copies. By matching protein sequences in sorted samples from the same patient, clones expanded in unsorted samples were annotated as CD4+, CD8+ or unknown. Wilcoxon tests were applied to paired samples to test diversity changes from C1D1 to C4D1. The source is immuneACCESS, and TCRdb retained only in-frame sequences with V and J called. Part of the clones is not carried over; for the studies checked, unresolved V genes explain less than half of this, and the remainder is unexplained. That table gives V, J and clone size, and the DNA gave D and trimming. The sample includes some 58,000 clones, with about 90% observed a single time. The top ten clones comprise 10% of the sample.

This chain is built from TRBV19 and TRBJ1-1, with 8 bases matching TRBD1. Sequences were derived from peripheral blood mononuclear cells (PBMCs), sampled before the fourth cycle of nivolumab. The sequence derives from a human donor with classical Hodgkin lymphoma. The nucleotide sequence reads as follows: TGTGCCAGTAGTATTTCGGCAGGGGGCCGGGTTGGGGCTTTCTTT. Its amino acids are CASSISAGGRVGAFF.